This T cell receptor beta chain comes out of a study of regulatory T cells in long-lasting Graves disease (dated by TCRdb to about 2021). Regarding the study in general: Newly diagnosed Graves' disease patients had taken antithyroid drugs for less than 3 months. Persistent Graves' disease patients were compared with newly diagnosed Graves' disease patients by peripheral blood TCR sequencing and RNA sequencing. The study took place in China and was registered as a clinical trial. A total of roughly 33 samples underwent TCR sequencing: around 13 from persistent and some 20 from newly diagnosed Graves' disease patients.

The study at large found these results: Only the TCR beta chain was sequenced and analyzed. Persistent Graves' disease patients showed lower TCR Shannon entropy and fewer highly expanded clones than newly diagnosed patients, suggesting clonal expansion. TRBV28, TRBJ1-2 and TRBJ2-5 were preferentially used in persistent disease, while TRBV20-1 and TRBJ2-1 were favored in newly diagnosed disease. Persistent patients shared more public clonotypes among themselves (around 2,700) than newly diagnosed patients did (about 970). Peripheral blood alone was examined, since thyroid tissue, which constituted the primary lesion, could not be accessed. As a limitation, the authors acknowledged that the small sample size may reduce accuracy.

Library creation used multiplex PCR. Sequencing took place on an Illumina HiSeq 4000. TCR beta libraries were built with iRepertoire HTBI primers and Arm-PCR amplification of CDR3 regions. PCR products were gel purified before sequencing. As for how the authors treated the data: A total of 62 TRBV and 14 TRBJ segments were identified across samples and were used for gene usage analysis of CDR3 amino acid clonotypes. COPE and FqMerger were used to merge filtered high-quality paired reads into contigs. BLAST was used to align contigs to IMGT TRBV, TRBD and TRBJ reference genes, and CDR3 was defined according to IMGT. Highly expanded clones were defined as clonotypes with a frequency above 0.1%. Shannon entropy served as the measure of repertoire diversity, while the Gini coefficient captured V-J evenness. A clonotype was considered public if more than one individual shared it. Through fastp at Q25 and MiXCR, TCRdb rebuilt clones from the public reads, retaining in-frame beta chains. Identical CDR3 proteins give one entry, which carries the most common genes and DNA. The V and J calls shown here were made by TCRdb, not taken from the authors' results. This sample lists around 400,000 distinct CDR3 sequences; 15% to 17% were detected once. About 24% of the sample is held by the ten biggest clonotypes.

Regarding this clonotype: Its antigen is still unknown. No clone much larger than this one lies a single base away; base qualities are absent.

The CDR3, cysteine through phenylalanine, is 15 amino acids long. The only DNA kept is the CDR3, 45 bases in frame from the first base. Trimming at the junction amounts to 3 bases on V and 7 bases on J, and the germline ends lie 15 bases apart. The germline V gene specifies KGHSH as CDR1 and LQKENI as CDR2. In light of the paper, this sample's time point label describes: newly diagnosed GD, antithyroid drugs for less than 3 months. For both TCR sequencing and RNA sequencing, RNA was extracted from PBMCs using TRIzol. The diagnosis of Graves' disease was made according to American Thyroid Association guidelines. Patients for the study were recruited at an endocrinology department in Xi'an, China. Each patient gave approximately 9.7 milliliters of peripheral blood, collected in an EDTA anticoagulant tube. Ficoll Paque Plus density gradient separation was used to isolate PBMCs, and no further T cell sorting was done. An Agilent 2100 Bioanalyzer and agarose gel were used to check RNA quality, and a NanoDrop 2000 was used to measure RNA concentration.

The clonotype originates from a female donor with Graves disease. The rearranged chain carries TRBV18 and TRBJ2-2; a confident D gene designation cannot be given. The specimen was peripheral blood mononuclear cells (PBMCs), collected at new diagnosis, from a patient treated with antithyroid drugs. The CDR3 protein sequence reads: CASSPRAAQIGELFF. In nucleotides, the sequence is TGTGCCAGCTCACCTAGGGCCGCCCAAATCGGGGAGCTGTTTTTT.